This T cell receptor (beta chain) was sequenced in a study of blood T cell repertoires in COVID-19. Per the study methods: For nucleated cells, counts were estimated from reference gene primer amplification. Generated by immunoSEQ multiplex PCR, the TCRdb table keeps only in-frame clones and is missing some. V, J and clone size are those of that table, while D and trimming were read from the DNA. Here the sample spans 200,000 to 250,000 clones, 80% to 90% being singletons. The germline gives CDR1 KGHSH, CDR2 LQKENI. The ends lost 4 bases at V and 0 bases at J; junction bases unmatched: 8. This CDR3 contains 17 residues.

The clonotype originates from a woman younger than 30 in a cohort exposed to, infected with or recovered from COVID-19 (not recorded which). V gene TRBV18 combines with J gene TRBJ2-2; 7 positions match TRBD1. The sample comprised PBMCs or T cells enriched from blood (not recorded which). The CDR3 nucleotides read TGTGCCAGCTCACGAACCGGGACAGCCGCGAACACCGGGGAGCTGTTTTTT. This gives the protein CASSRTGTAANTGELFF.